A selection of T cell receptor beta chains follows, all from one sample in a study of T cell changes during pregnancy in multiple sclerosis. This table comes from immunoSEQ multiplex PCR, and its TCRdb copy is limited to in-frame clones, with some not included. Among tens of thousands of clones listed, more than 90% were seen once. The sequencing used CD8+ T cells from peripheral blood mononuclear cells, collected before pregnancy. The receptors were gathered from a female donor with multiple sclerosis, enrolled in a pregnancy study. The CDR3 runs from the conserved cysteine through the conserved F or W. D genes are given only for firm matches. Size is omitted from some rows. Given values are once, few, many or a class for expanded clones.

v_gene: TRBV12-5; d_gene: .; abundance: .; j_gene: TRBJ1-2; CDR3nt: TGTGCTAGTGGTTTGAACAGGGTGGGAGGCTACACCTTC; CDR3aa: CASGLNRVGGYTF
v_gene: TRBV9; d_gene: .; abundance: .; j_gene: TRBJ2-5; CDR3nt: TGTGCCAGCAGCGTAGTTCCGGAGGAGACCCAGTACTTC; CDR3aa: CASSVVPEETQYF
v_gene: TRBV6-4; d_gene: TRBD2; abundance: .; j_gene: TRBJ2-1; CDR3nt: TGTGCCAGCAGTGACACCGCGGGGGGGGCAGGCAATGAGCAGTTCTTC; CDR3aa: CASSDTAGGAGNEQFF
v_gene: TRBV6-4; d_gene: TRBD2; abundance: few; j_gene: TRBJ2-3; CDR3nt: TGTGCCAGCAGTGAACTAGCGGGGACAGATACGCAGTATTTT; CDR3aa: CASSELAGTDTQYF
v_gene: TRBV7-9; d_gene: .; abundance: .; j_gene: TRBJ1-2; CDR3nt: TGTGCCAGCAGCTTAGGGGGGGACCCCCTCAGTTATGGCTACACCTTC; CDR3aa: CASSLGGDPLSYGYTF
v_gene: TRBV9; d_gene: .; abundance: once; j_gene: TRBJ2-7; CDR3nt: TGTGCCAGCAGCGTAGCGGGGGAAGGGACCTACGAGCAGTACTTC; CDR3aa: CASSVAGEGTYEQYF
v_gene: TRBV27; d_gene: .; abundance: once; j_gene: TRBJ2-2; CDR3nt: TGTGCCAGCACCACGTCAAACGGGGGGAACACCGGGGAGCTGTTTTTT; CDR3aa: CASTTSNGGNTGELFF
v_gene: TRBV13; d_gene: TRBD2; abundance: .; j_gene: TRBJ2-3; CDR3nt: TGTGCCAGCAGTTTGACTAGCGGAGACACAGATACGCAGTATTTT; CDR3aa: CASSLTSGDTDTQYF
v_gene: TRBV5-1; d_gene: TRBD2; abundance: once; j_gene: TRBJ2-3; CDR3nt: TGCGCCAGCATCGATCTAGCGGGGGGAATAGATACGCAGTATTTT; CDR3aa: CASIDLAGGIDTQYF
v_gene: TRBV18; d_gene: .; abundance: .; j_gene: TRBJ1-6; CDR3nt: TGTGCCAGCTCACCACGGCCAGGGTGGAATAATTCACCCCTCCACTTT; CDR3aa: CASSPRPGWNNSPLHF
v_gene: TRBV15; d_gene: .; abundance: .; j_gene: TRBJ1-1; CDR3nt: TGTGCCACCAGCACCCGACAGGACACTGAAGCTTTCTTT; CDR3aa: CATSTRQDTEAFF